This T cell receptor (beta chain) came from a study of memory CD4+ T cells and cytomegalovirus serostatus. This CDR3 contains 15 residues. Germline trimming cut 4 bases from V and 3 bases from J; bases unmatched to any gene: 7. Per the germline V gene, CDR1 is SGHAT and CDR2 is FQDESV (reference sequence). This clone was recorded a few times. TCRdb's table, derived via immunoSEQ multiplex PCR, lists solely in-frame clones and lacks some. The table includes under 75,000 clones, over 60% detected once. The sort gate was single viable CD3+CD4+CD8-CD45RO+ cells for memory CD4+ T cells. Positive selection with CD4 microbeads enriched total CD4+ T cells.

The chain recombines TRBV11-1 with TRBJ2-7, with 9 nucleotides matching TRBD2. This receptor was obtained from an adult in good health and CMV-seronegative. Some clones in this sample may be carry-over from other donors' samples. Material: memory CD4+ T cells from blood. The CDR3 spells CASSSIAGVRYEQYF. The CDR3 DNA sequence: TGTGCCAGCAGCTCGATAGCGGGAGTTCGCTACGAGCAGTACTTC.